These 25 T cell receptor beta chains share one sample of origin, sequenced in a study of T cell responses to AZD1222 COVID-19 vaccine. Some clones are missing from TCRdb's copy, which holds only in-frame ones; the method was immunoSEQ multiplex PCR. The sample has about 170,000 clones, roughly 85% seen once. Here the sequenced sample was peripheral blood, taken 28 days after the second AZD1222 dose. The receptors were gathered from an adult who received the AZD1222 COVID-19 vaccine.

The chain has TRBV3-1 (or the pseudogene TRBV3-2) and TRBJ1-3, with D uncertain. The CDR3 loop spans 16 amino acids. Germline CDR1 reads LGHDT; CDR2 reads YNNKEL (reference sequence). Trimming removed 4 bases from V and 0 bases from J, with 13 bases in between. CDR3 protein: CASSPGVKASGNTIYF. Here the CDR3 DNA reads TGTGCCAGCAGCCCCGGCGTAAAAGCCTCTGGAAACACCATATATTTT.

The CDR3 loop reads CASSFYSYEQYF. The CDR3 DNA follows: TGTGCCAGCAGCTTCTACTCCTACGAGCAGTACTTC. This chain uses TRBV5-6 with TRBJ2-7; D gene uncertain. Trimming stripped 2 bases from V and 0 bases from J, with 3 bases between. The CDR3 runs 12 residues. Germline CDR1 reads SGHDT; CDR2 reads YYEEEE.

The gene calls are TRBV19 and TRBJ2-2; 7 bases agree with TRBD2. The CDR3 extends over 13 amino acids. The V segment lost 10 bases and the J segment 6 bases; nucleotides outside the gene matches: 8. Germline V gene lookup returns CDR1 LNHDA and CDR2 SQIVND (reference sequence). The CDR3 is CAIRSGEAGELFF. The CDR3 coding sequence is TGTGCCATCCGCAGCGGGGAGGCCGGGGAGCTGTTTTTT.

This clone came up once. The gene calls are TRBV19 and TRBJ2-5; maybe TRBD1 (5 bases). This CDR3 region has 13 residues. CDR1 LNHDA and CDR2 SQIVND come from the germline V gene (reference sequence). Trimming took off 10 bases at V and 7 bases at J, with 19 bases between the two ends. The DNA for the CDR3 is TGTGCCACTGGGGCTATTGCCTGGGGGACCCAGTACTTC. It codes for CATGAIAWGTQYF.

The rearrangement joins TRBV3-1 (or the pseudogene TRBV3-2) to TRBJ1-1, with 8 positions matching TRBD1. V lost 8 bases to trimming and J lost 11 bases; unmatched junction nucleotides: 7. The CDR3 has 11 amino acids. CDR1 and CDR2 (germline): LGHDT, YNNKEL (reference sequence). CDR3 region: CASARQGRAFF. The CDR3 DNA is TGTGCCAGCGCGCGACAGGGGCGGGCTTTCTTT.

The CDR3 loop reads CASSQGEAYEQYF. The CDR3 region has the DNA TGCGCCAGCAGCCAAGGGGAAGCCTACGAGCAGTACTTC. J is TRBJ2-7 and V is TRBV4-1; D gene unclear. Germline V lookup: CDR1 MGHRA, CDR2 YSYEKL. The CDR3 has 13 residues. Trimming took off 1 base at V and 2 bases at J, with 6 bases between the two ends.

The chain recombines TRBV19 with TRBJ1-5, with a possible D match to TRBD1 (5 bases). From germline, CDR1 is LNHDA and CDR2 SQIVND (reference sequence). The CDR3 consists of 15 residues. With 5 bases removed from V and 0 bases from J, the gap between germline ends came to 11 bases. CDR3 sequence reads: CASSPRGDSNQPQHF. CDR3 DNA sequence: TGTGCCAGTAGTCCCCGAGGGGATAGCAATCAGCCCCAGCATTTT.

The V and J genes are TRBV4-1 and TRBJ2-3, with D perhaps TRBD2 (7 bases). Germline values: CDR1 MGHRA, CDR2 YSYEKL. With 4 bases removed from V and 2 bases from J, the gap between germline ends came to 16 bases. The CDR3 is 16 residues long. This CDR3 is CASSRKPGGSTDTQYF. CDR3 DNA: TGCGCCAGCAGCCGCAAACCGGGGGGCTCCACAGATACGCAGTATTTT.

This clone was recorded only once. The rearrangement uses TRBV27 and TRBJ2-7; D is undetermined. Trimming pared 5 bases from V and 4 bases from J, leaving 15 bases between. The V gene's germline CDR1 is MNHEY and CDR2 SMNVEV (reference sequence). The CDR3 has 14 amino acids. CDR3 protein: CASSVAGALYEQYF. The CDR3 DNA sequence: TGTGCCAGCAGTGTGGCAGGAGCCCTGTACGAGCAGTACTTC.

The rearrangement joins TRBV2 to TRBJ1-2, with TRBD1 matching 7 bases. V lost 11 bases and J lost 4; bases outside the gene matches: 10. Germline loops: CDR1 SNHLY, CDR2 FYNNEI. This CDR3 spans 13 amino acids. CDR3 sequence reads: CAADREDGYGYTF. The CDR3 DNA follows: TGTGCCGCAGACAGGGAGGACGGCTATGGCTACACCTTC. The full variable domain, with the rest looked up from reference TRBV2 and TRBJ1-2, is EPEVTQTPSHQVTQMGQEVILRCVPISNHLYFYWYRQILGQKVEFLVSFYNNEISEKSEIFDDQFSVERPDGSNFTLKIRSTKLEDSAMYFCAADREDGYGYTFGSGTRLTVV.

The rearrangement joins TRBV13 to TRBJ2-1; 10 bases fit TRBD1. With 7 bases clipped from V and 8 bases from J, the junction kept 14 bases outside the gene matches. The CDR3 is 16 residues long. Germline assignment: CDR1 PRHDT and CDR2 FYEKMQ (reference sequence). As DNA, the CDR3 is TGTGCCAGCAATCTCCCTCCGGGACAGGGGTTCGATGAGCAGTTCTTC. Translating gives CASNLPPGQGFDEQFF.

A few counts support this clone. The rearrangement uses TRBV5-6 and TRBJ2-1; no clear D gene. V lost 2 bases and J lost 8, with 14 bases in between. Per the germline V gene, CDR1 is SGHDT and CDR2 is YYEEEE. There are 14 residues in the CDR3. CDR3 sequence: CASSFLLANHEQFF. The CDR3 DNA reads TGTGCCAGCAGCTTCCTCTTGGCGAACCATGAGCAGTTCTTC.

In DNA form, the CDR3 reads TGTGCCAGCAGCCAAACGAGAGGGGGGAACACTGAAGCTTTCTTT. It yields the protein CASSQTRGGNTEAFF. The rearrangement joins TRBV3-1 (or the pseudogene TRBV3-2) to TRBJ1-1, with a possible D match to TRBD1 (6 bases). Germline values: CDR1 LGHDT, CDR2 YNNKEL (reference sequence). The ends were cut back, 2 bases at V and 1 base at J, with 11 bases in the middle. This CDR3 is 15 amino acids long.

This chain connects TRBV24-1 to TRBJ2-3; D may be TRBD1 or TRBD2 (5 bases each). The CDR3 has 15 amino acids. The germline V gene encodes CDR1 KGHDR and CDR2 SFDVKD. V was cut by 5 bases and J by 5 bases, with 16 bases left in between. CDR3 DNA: TGTGCCACCAGTGCGGGACCCGGGGTCCGAGATACGCAGTATTTT. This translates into CATSAGPGVRDTQYF.

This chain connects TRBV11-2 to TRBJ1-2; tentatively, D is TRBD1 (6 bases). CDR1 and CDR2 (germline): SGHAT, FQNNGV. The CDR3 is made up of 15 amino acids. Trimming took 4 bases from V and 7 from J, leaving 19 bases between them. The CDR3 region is CASSSLRHRELGYTF. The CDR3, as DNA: TGTGCCAGCAGCTCCCTACGCCACAGGGAGCTTGGCTACACCTTC.

CDR3 nucleotide sequence: TGTGCCAGCAAATCCGGGACAGGGAGCTACGAGCAGTACTTC. It encodes CASKSGTGSYEQYF. The chain links TRBV6-5 to TRBJ2-7; 9 positions agree with TRBD1. The CDR3 length is 14 residues. CDR1 and CDR2 from the germline V gene are MNHEY and SVGAGI. V lost 7 bases, J lost 3 bases, and 7 bases stayed unmatched.

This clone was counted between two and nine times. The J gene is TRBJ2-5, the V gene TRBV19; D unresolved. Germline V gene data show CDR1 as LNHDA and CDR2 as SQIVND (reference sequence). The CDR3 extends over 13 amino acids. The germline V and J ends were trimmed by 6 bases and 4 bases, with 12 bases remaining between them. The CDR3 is CASRQTPTETQYF. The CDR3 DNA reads TGTGCCAGTAGACAGACCCCAACAGAGACCCAGTACTTC.

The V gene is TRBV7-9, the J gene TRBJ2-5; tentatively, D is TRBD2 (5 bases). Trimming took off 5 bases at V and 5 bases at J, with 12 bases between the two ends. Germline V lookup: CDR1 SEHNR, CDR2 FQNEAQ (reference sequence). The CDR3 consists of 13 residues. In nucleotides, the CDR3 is TGTGCCAGCAGCCACGGGCAGCGGGAGACCCAGTACTTC. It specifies CASSHGQRETQYF.

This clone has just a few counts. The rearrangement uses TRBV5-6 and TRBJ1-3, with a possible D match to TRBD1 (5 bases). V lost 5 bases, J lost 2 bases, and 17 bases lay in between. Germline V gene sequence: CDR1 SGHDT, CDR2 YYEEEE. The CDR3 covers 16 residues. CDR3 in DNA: TGTGCCAGCAGTTGGGGACTAGGAATCGCTGGAAACACCATATATTTT. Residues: CASSWGLGIAGNTIYF.

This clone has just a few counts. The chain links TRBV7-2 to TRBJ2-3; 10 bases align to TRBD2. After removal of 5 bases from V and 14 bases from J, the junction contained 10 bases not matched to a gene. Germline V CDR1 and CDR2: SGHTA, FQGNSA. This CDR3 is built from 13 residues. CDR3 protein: CASSPGIAGGPYF. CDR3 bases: TGTGCCAGCAGCCCCGGCATAGCGGGGGGCCCGTATTTT.

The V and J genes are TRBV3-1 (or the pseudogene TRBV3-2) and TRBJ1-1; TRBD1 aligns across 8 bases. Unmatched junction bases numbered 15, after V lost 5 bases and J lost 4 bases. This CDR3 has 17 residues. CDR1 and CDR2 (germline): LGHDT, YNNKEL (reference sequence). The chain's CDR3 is CASSKGQGIRLGTEAFF. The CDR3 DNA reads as TGTGCCAGCAGCAAAGGACAGGGAATCCGGCTGGGCACTGAAGCTTTCTTT.

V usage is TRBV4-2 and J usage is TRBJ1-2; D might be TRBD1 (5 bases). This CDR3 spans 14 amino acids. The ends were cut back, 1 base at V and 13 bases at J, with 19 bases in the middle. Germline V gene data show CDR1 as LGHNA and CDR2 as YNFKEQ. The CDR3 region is CASSQGGDLKEFTF. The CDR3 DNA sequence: TGTGCCAGCAGCCAAGGGGGGGATCTGAAAGAGTTCACCTTC.

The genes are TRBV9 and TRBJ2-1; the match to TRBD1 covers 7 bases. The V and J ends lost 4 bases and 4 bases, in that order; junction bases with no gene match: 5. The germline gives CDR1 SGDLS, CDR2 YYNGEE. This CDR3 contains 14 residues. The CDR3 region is CASSTGDSYNEQFF. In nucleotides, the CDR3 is TGTGCCAGCAGCACAGGGGACAGTTACAATGAGCAGTTCTTC.

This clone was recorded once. CDR3 protein: CASSLELQGSYNEQFF. The CDR3 nucleotides read TGCGCCAGCAGCTTGGAGTTGCAGGGCTCCTACAATGAGCAGTTCTTC. The V call is TRBV5-1, the J call TRBJ2-1; D perhaps matches TRBD1 (5 bases). The CDR3 consists of 16 residues. V was shortened by 0 bases and J by 0 bases, with 10 bases between the two germline ends. Germline V gene sequence: CDR1 SGHRS, CDR2 YFSETQ. Looking up the rest from reference TRBV5-1 and TRBJ2-1 gives the full variable domain: KAGVTQTPRYLIKTRGQQVTLSCSPISGHRSVSWYQQTPGQGLQFLFEYFSETQRNKGNFPGRFSGRQFSNSRSEMNVSTLELGDSALYLCASSLELQGSYNEQFFGPGTRLTVL.

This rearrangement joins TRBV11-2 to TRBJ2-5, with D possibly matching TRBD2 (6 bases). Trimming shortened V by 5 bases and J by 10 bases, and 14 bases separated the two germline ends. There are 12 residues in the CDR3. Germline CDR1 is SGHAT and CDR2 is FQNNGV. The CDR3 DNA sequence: TGTGCCAGCAGCCTCGCTCGACTAGTCCAGTACTTC. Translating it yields CASSLARLVQYF.